These 2 T cell receptor beta chains were all obtained from the same sample, sequenced in a study of T cell repertoires in cytomegalovirus infection. MiXCR, run by TCRdb on the reads, gives a single entry per CDR3 protein. The table lists approximately 700,000 distinct CDR3 sequences, roughly a third of them singletons. Material: PBMCs. The source of these receptors is a human donor in good health (CMV status not recorded). Some clones in this sample may be carry-over from other donors' samples.

This clonotype was recorded only once. The chain combines TRBV6-1 with TRBJ2-3, with D possibly matching TRBD1 (6 bases). Trimming stripped 6 bases from V and 0 bases from J, with 19 bases between. Germline assignment: CDR1 MNHNS and CDR2 SASEGT. The CDR3 covers 17 residues. CDR3: CASRTGYRDRSTDTQYF. The CDR3 DNA is TGTGCCAGCAGGACAGGATACCGAGATCGTAGCACAGATACGCAGTATTTT.

A few counts support this clonotype. CDR3 residues: CASSKTGDEKLFF. The CDR3 DNA is TGTGCCAGCAGCAAGACAGGAGACGAAAAACTGTTTTTT. The V call is TRBV5-5, the J call TRBJ1-4; the D gene is possibly TRBD1 (6 bases). CDR1 is SGHKS, CDR2 YYEKEE, per germline (reference sequence). This CDR3 spans 13 amino acids. Trimming shortened V by 4 bases and J by 8 bases, and 12 bases separated the two germline ends.